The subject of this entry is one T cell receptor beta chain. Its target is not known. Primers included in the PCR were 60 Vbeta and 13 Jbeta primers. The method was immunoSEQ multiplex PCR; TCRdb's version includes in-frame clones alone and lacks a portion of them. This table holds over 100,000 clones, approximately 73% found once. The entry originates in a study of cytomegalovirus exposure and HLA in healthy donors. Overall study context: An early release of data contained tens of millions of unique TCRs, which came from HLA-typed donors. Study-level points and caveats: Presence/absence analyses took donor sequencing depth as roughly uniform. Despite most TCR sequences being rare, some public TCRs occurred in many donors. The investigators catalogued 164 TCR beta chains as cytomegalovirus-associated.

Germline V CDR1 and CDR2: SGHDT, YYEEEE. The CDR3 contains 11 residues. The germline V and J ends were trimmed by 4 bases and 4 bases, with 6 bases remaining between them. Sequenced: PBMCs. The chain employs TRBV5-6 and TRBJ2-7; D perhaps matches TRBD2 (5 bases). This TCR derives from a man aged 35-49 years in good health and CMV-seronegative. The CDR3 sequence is CASSLAYEQYF. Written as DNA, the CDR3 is TGTGCCAGCAGCCTAGCTTACGAGCAGTACTTC.